The rows below give T cell receptor beta chains drawn from one sample of a study of blood T cell repertoires in COVID-19. Method: immunoSEQ multiplex PCR; TCRdb's copy keeps in-frame clones and lacks some. The sample shows 90,000 to 150,000 clones, roughly four fifths of them seen only once. The sequencing sample was made of peripheral blood. All receptors derive from a human donor in a cohort sampled during active COVID-19. Both conserved end residues are part of each CDR3. D genes are given only for firm matches. Clone size appears in some rows only: once, few, many, or a class for an expanded clone.

clone size	D gene	J gene	V gene	CDR3 protein	CDR3 DNA
NA	TRBD1	TRBJ1-6	TRBV4-1	CASRLTGVNSPLHF	TGCGCCAGCAGGCTTACAGGGGTCAATTCACCCCTCCACTTT
NA	NA	TRBJ2-7	TRBV6-1	CASSEVLGQGFYEQYF	TGTGCCAGCAGTGAAGTTCTAGGGCAGGGTTTCTACGAGCAGTACTTC
NA	TRBD1	TRBJ2-3	TRBV2	CASSEGTGIHTDTQYF	TGTGCCAGCAGTGAAGGGACAGGCATACACACAGATACGCAGTATTTT
NA	TRBD2	TRBJ2-7	TRBV7-2	CASSPVGRGSYEQYF	TGTGCCAGCAGCCCAGTGGGGCGGGGGTCCTACGAGCAGTACTTC
NA	TRBD2	TRBJ2-5	TRBV4-3	CASSQRSIAGGLETQYF	TGCGCCAGCAGCCAAAGATCAATAGCGGGGGGGCTAGAGACCCAGTACTTC
NA	NA	TRBJ2-5	TRBV12-3/TRBV12-4	CASSLGGTQYF	TGTGCCAGCAGTTTAGGCGGGACCCAGTACTTC
NA	TRBD1	TRBJ1-2	TRBV6-5	CASSYSRTGRGYTF	TGTGCCAGCAGTTACTCGAGGACAGGGCGCGGCTACACCTTC
NA	NA	TRBJ2-5	TRBV5-8	CASSYWIGGAETQYF	TGTGCCAGCAGCTATTGGATCGGCGGGGCGGAGACCCAGTACTTC
NA	TRBD2	TRBJ2-1	TRBV3-1/TRBV3-2	CASSLFGLGSSYNEQFF	TGTGCCAGCAGCCTATTCGGACTAGGGAGCTCCTACAATGAGCAGTTCTTC
NA	NA	TRBJ1-1	TRBV28	CASSLAVRNTEAFF	TGTGCCAGCAGTTTAGCAGTAAGGAACACTGAAGCTTTCTTT
NA	NA	TRBJ1-4	TRBV2	CASSVSTYLHEKLFF	TGTGCCAGCAGTGTGTCTACGTACTTACATGAAAAACTGTTTTTT
NA	NA	TRBJ2-7	TRBV21-1	CASSKSIGEKVLGQYF	TGTGCCAGCAGCAAATCTATCGGGGAAAAGGTATTGGGGCAGTACTTC
NA	NA	TRBJ2-3	TRBV29-1	CSAPDSVTSTDTQYF	TGCAGCGCCCCGGACAGTGTTACTAGCACAGATACGCAGTATTTT
once	NA	TRBJ2-3	TRBV11-2	CASSLAGFSTDTQYF	TGTGCCAGCAGCTTAGCCGGTTTTAGCACAGATACGCAGTATTTT
NA	NA	TRBJ2-5	TRBV24-1	CATSGAMQETQYF	TGTGCCACCAGTGGGGCGATGCAAGAGACCCAGTACTTC
NA	NA	TRBJ2-1	TRBV12-3/TRBV12-4	CASSFFGSWQFF	TGTGCCAGCAGTTTTTTTGGTAGCTGGCAGTTCTTC
NA	TRBD1	TRBJ2-7	TRBV19	CASSSRQGTYEQYF	TGTGCCAGTAGTTCCCGACAGGGGACCTACGAGCAGTACTTC
NA	NA	TRBJ2-3	TRBV2	CASSARDIRASTQYF	TGTGCCAGCAGTGCCCGGGACATCCGGGCGAGTACGCAGTATTTT
NA	TRBD1	TRBJ1-2	TRBV7-2	CASSLVLQGEGYTF	TGTGCCAGCAGCTTAGTCCTACAGGGGGAGGGCTACACCTTC
NA	TRBD1	TRBJ1-1	TRBV5-4	CASSSDRFVNTEAFF	TGTGCCAGCAGCTCGGACAGGTTCGTAAACACTGAAGCTTTCTTT
NA	TRBD2	TRBJ2-3	TRBV20-1	CSASWGLAGFADTQYF	TGCAGTGCTAGTTGGGGACTAGCGGGGTTCGCAGATACGCAGTATTTT
NA	NA	TRBJ1-5	TRBV2	CASTDGGYSNQPQHF	TGTGCCAGCACGGACGGGGGGTATAGCAATCAGCCCCAGCATTTT
once	TRBD1	TRBJ1-2	TRBV6-5	CASSYLTGNYGYTF	TGTGCCAGCAGTTACTTGACAGGGAACTATGGCTACACCTTC
NA	NA	TRBJ1-2	TRBV7-2	CASSLGQNYGYTF	TGTGCCAGCAGCCTAGGACAGAACTATGGCTACACCTTC
NA	NA	TRBJ1-2	TRBV25-1	CASSESQGNYGYTF	TGTGCCAGCAGTGAATCCCAGGGTAACTATGGCTACACCTTC
NA	NA	TRBJ1-1	TRBV6-5	CASKLHEPTEAFF	TGTGCCAGCAAACTACACGAGCCCACTGAAGCTTTCTTT
few	TRBD2	TRBJ2-3	TRBV7-2	CASSSRGGLAGIDTQYF	TGTGCCAGCAGCTCCAGGGGGGGACTAGCGGGGATAGATACGCAGTATTTT
NA	NA	TRBJ1-5	TRBV7-2	CASSVGWASNQPQHF	TGTGCCAGCAGCGTAGGCTGGGCTAGCAATCAGCCCCAGCATTTT
few	TRBD1	TRBJ2-5	TRBV5-1	CASSLAGQGVKTQYF	TGCGCCAGCAGCTTGGCCGGGCAGGGGGTCAAGACCCAGTACTTC
NA	TRBD2	TRBJ2-7	TRBV4-3	CASSQEGAGGTKQYF	TGCGCCAGCAGCCAAGAAGGCGCGGGGGGTACGAAGCAGTACTTC
NA	TRBD1	TRBJ1-2	TRBV11-3	CASRVERGQAYGYTF	TGTGCCAGCAGGGTGGAGAGGGGGCAAGCTTATGGCTACACCTTC
NA	NA	TRBJ2-2	TRBV18	CASSEQDSGNTGELFF	TGTGCCAGCTCAGAGCAGGACAGTGGGAACACCGGGGAGCTGTTTTTT
NA	TRBD1	TRBJ2-7	TRBV3-1/TRBV3-2	CASSQPGTGGYEQYF	TGTGCCAGCAGCCAACCTGGGACAGGGGGCTACGAGCAGTACTTC
NA	NA	TRBJ2-7	TRBV5-1	CASSLGGMLEQYF	TGCGCCAGCAGCCTCGGAGGGATGCTCGAGCAGTACTTC
NA	NA	TRBJ1-3	TRBV5-1	CASSLPDSGNTIYF	TGCGCCAGCAGCTTGCCAGACTCTGGAAACACCATATATTTT
few	NA	TRBJ1-2	TRBV6-1	CASSEAVRVNYGYTF	TGTGCCAGCAGTGAAGCAGTGCGGGTTAACTATGGCTACACCTTC
NA	TRBD1	TRBJ2-5	TRBV5-6	CASSQFDREYLWQETQYF	TGTGCCAGCAGCCAATTCGACAGGGAGTACCTTTGGCAAGAGACCCAGTACTTC
NA	NA	TRBJ2-7	TRBV2	CASRLDTGYEQYF	TGTGCCAGCAGACTGGACACGGGCTACGAGCAGTACTTC
NA	NA	TRBJ2-3	TRBV7-2	CASSLALTSTDTQYF	TGTGCCAGCAGCTTAGCATTAACTAGCACAGATACGCAGTATTTT
once	NA	TRBJ2-7	TRBV20-1	CSASAPSSYEQYF	TGCAGTGCTAGTGCGCCTAGCTCCTACGAGCAGTACTTC
NA	NA	TRBJ2-1	TRBV27	CASSWAGSYNEQFF	TGTGCCAGCAGTTGGGCGGGCTCCTACAATGAGCAGTTCTTC
NA	NA	TRBJ2-1	TRBV24-1	CATSDSWGGADFNEQFF	TGTGCCACCAGTGACTCCTGGGGGGGGGCAGACTTTAATGAGCAGTTCTTC
NA	TRBD1	TRBJ1-2	TRBV6-5	CASRGQGAGYGYTF	TGTGCCAGCAGGGGGCAGGGGGCAGGGTATGGCTACACCTTC
once	TRBD2	TRBJ2-7	TRBV7-7	CASSLGGLGYEQYF	TGTGCCAGCAGCTTAGGAGGACTAGGCTACGAGCAGTACTTC
once	NA	TRBJ1-5	TRBV7-8	CASSLDSVTLNQPQHF	TGTGCCAGCAGCTTGGACAGTGTTACGCTCAATCAGCCCCAGCATTTT
NA	TRBD1	TRBJ1-1	TRBV2	CASISGGLNTEAFF	TGTGCCAGCATTTCAGGGGGCCTAAACACTGAAGCTTTCTTT
NA	NA	TRBJ1-2	TRBV19	CASSWSRDYGYTF	TGTGCCAGTAGTTGGAGCAGGGACTATGGCTACACCTTC
NA	NA	TRBJ1-1	TRBV6-6	CASKKGESEAFF	TGTGCCAGCAAAAAGGGGGAGTCTGAAGCTTTCTTT
NA	NA	TRBJ1-6	TRBV3-1/TRBV3-2	CASSQLSESGPLHF	TGTGCCAGCAGCCAATTAAGTGAATCGGGTCCCCTCCACTTT
NA	TRBD1	TRBJ1-2	TRBV2	CASSESQGAIYGYTF	TGTGCCAGCAGTGAAAGCCAGGGGGCCATCTATGGCTACACCTTC
once	TRBD1	TRBJ2-5	TRBV2	CASRGQGETQYF	TGTGCCAGCAGAGGACAGGGAGAGACCCAGTACTTC
NA	NA	TRBJ1-2	TRBV18	CASSQGTATYGYTF	TGTGCCAGCTCGCAGGGGACGGCGACCTATGGCTACACCTTC
NA	NA	TRBJ1-5	TRBV6-5	CASREGRGGNQPQHF	TGTGCCAGCCGGGAGGGTAGGGGGGGCAATCAGCCCCAGCATTTT
NA	TRBD1	TRBJ1-1	TRBV29-1	CSVVVGGANTEAFF	TGCAGCGTTGTAGTAGGGGGCGCGAACACTGAAGCTTTCTTT
NA	TRBD2	TRBJ2-7	TRBV7-8	CASSLERGKGYEQYF	TGTGCCAGCAGCTTAGAGCGGGGCAAGGGATACGAGCAGTACTTC
NA	TRBD1	TRBJ1-1	TRBV7-2	CASSSFRDRRNTEAFF	TGTGCCAGCAGCTCGTTCCGGGACAGGAGGAACACTGAAGCTTTCTTT
NA	TRBD1	TRBJ2-3	TRBV19	CASSTANRGADTQYF	TGTGCCAGTAGTACAGCGAACAGGGGCGCAGATACGCAGTATTTT
few	NA	TRBJ1-1	TRBV12-3/TRBV12-4	CASSLNTYTEAFF	TGTGCCAGCAGTTTAAACACCTACACTGAAGCTTTCTTT
once	NA	TRBJ2-7	TRBV7-2	CASSLGLVSSSYEQYF	TGTGCCAGCAGCTTAGGACTAGTTTCCAGCTCCTACGAGCAGTACTTC